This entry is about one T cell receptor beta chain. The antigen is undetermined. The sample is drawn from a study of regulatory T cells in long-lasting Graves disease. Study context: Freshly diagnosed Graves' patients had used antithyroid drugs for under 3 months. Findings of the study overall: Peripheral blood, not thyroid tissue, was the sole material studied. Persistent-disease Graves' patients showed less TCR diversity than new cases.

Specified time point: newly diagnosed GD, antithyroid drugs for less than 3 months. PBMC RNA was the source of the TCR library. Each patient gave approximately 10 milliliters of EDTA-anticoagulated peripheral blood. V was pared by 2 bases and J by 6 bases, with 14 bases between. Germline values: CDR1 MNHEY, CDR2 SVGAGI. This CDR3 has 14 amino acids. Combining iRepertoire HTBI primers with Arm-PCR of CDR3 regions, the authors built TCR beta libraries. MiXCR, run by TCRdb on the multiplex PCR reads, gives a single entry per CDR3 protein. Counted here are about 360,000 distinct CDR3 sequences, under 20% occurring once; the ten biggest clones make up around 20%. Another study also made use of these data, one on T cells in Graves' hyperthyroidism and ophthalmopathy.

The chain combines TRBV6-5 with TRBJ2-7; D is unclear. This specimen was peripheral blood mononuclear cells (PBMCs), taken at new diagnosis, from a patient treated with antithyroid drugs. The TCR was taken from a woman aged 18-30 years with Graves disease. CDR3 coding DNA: TGTGCCAGCAGTTACGGTATAGGAGTTGGCGAGCAGTACTTC. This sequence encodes CASSYGIGVGEQYF.